This T cell receptor (beta chain) was identified during a study of cytomegalovirus exposure and HLA in healthy donors. There are 16 residues in the CDR3. In germline, CDR1 is SGHDT, CDR2 YYEEEE. The V gene end was trimmed by 4 bases and the J gene end by 6 bases; junction bases not matched to a gene: 9. PCR amplification relied on 60 Vbeta primers (plus 13 Jbeta primers). Clones were sequenced by immunoSEQ multiplex PCR, and TCRdb holds only the in-frame ones, with some missing. The repertoire holds tens of thousands of clones, with roughly 80% as singletons. What was sequenced was PBMCs. The V call is TRBV5-6, the J call TRBJ2-3; TRBD2 matches at 12 bases. This receptor was taken from a man aged 50-60 years in good health and CMV-seronegative. The CDR3 coding sequence is TGTGCCAGCAGCCCGACTAGCGGGGGCCCTGCGGATACGCAGTATTTT. It specifies CASSPTSGGPADTQYF.